One and the same sample provided the 31 T cell receptor beta chains below, sequenced in a study of blood T cell repertoires in COVID-19. The data were produced by immunoSEQ multiplex PCR, yet TCRdb's version contains in-frame clones alone and is incomplete. The sample carries about 260,000 clones, around 91% recorded once. Specimen: PBMCs or T cells enriched from blood (not recorded which). These receptors all stem from a woman aged 18-29 years who had recovered from COVID-19.

The chain recombines TRBV2 with TRBJ1-5; 7 bases are shared with TRBD1. V dropped 6 bases and J dropped 7; count of bases not matched to a gene: 12. This CDR3 spans 15 amino acids. Germline loops: CDR1 SNHLY, CDR2 FYNNEI. The CDR3 coding sequence is TGTGCCAGCAGGACCGGCGGGACAGAAGGACAGCCCCAGCATTTT. It encodes CASRTGGTEGQPQHF.

The chain joins TRBV15 to TRBJ1-1, with 8 positions matching TRBD1. Trimming cost V 1 base and J 8 bases; bases outside gene matches: 3. The CDR3 spans 13 residues. Germline V gene data show CDR1 as LNHNV and CDR2 as YYDKDF (reference sequence). This CDR3 reads CATSRGTGREAFF. CDR3 nucleotides: TGTGCCACCAGCAGAGGGACAGGGAGGGAAGCTTTCTTT.

This clone was found many times. The chain recombines TRBV5-1 with TRBJ2-7; 11 bases match TRBD2. The V and J ends lost 3 bases and 0 bases, in that order; junction bases with no gene match: 11. The length of the CDR3 is 18 residues. CDR1 and CDR2 from the germline V gene are SGHRS and YFSETQ. The chain's CDR3 is CASSSRLVAGGRSYEQYF. The CDR3 nucleotides read TGCGCCAGCAGCTCTCGGTTGGTAGCGGGGGGGCGCTCCTACGAGCAGTACTTC.

This chain joins TRBV7-9 and TRBJ2-7; 8 bases match TRBD1. V was pared by 2 bases and J by 0 bases, with 3 bases of the junction left unmatched. The CDR3 contains 15 residues. The germline V gene encodes CDR1 SEHNR and CDR2 FQNEAQ (reference sequence). The CDR3 DNA sequence: TGTGCCAGCAGCTTACAGGGGGCGCGCTCCTACGAGCAGTACTTC. Amino acids: CASSLQGARSYEQYF.

V gene TRBV11-1 combines with J gene TRBJ1-1, with D perhaps matching TRBD1 (5 bases). V was clipped by 5 bases and J by 1 base, with 11 bases between them. The CDR3 runs 14 residues. Germline V lookup: CDR1 SGHAT, CDR2 FQDESV (reference sequence). The CDR3 bases are TGTGCCAGCAGCGCCAGGGCTCAGAACACTGAAGCTTTCTTT. As protein: CASSARAQNTEAFF.

CDR3 protein: CASSVATANTEAFF. The CDR3 nucleotides are TGTGCCAGCAGCGTAGCGACAGCGAACACTGAAGCTTTCTTT. The chain carries TRBV9 and TRBJ1-1; D might be TRBD1 (5 bases). Per the germline V gene, CDR1 is SGDLS and CDR2 is YYNGEE. This CDR3 spans 14 amino acids. V lost 0 bases to trimming and J lost 1 base, with 7 bases between them.

The chain is built from TRBV23-1 and TRBJ2-1; 8 positions match TRBD2. TRBV23-1 is marked as an open reading frame, function uncertain. The CDR3 loop spans 16 amino acids. V lost 9 bases, J lost 4 bases, and 14 bases stayed unmatched. The CDR3 protein is CARGTVAGGTYNEQFF. CDR3 in DNA: TGCGCCAGAGGAACGGTGGCGGGGGGAACTTACAATGAGCAGTTCTTC.

The V call is TRBV5-1, the J call TRBJ2-3; TRBD1 might be the D (5 bases). This CDR3 has 15 residues. Germline assignment: CDR1 SGHRS and CDR2 YFSETQ. Deletions cut 3 bases from V and 5 bases from J, with 16 bases between. Here the CDR3 DNA reads TGCGCCAGCAGCTACCGTGAGATAAGGGGAGATACGCAGTATTTT. The encoded protein is CASSYREIRGDTQYF.

Only a few counts were recorded for this clone. The V and J genes are TRBV6-5 and TRBJ1-3, with D hard to call. The germline V gene has CDR1 MNHEY and CDR2 SVGAGI. The CDR3 consists of 13 residues. Trimming left V 6 bases short and J 7 bases short, with 13 bases between. The CDR3 DNA is TGTGCCAGCAGCTCCCCGGGGAGCAACACCATATATTTT. Translating gives CASSSPGSNTIYF.

V and J are TRBV4-1 and TRBJ2-7; weak D call: TRBD1 (6 bases). The ends were cut back, 4 bases at V and 5 bases at J, with 15 bases in the middle. CDR1 MGHRA and CDR2 YSYEKL come from the germline V gene. The CDR3 is made up of 14 amino acids. The CDR3 region has the DNA TGCGCCAGCAGCCTTACACAGGGAAACGACGAGCAGTACTTC. Its translation: CASSLTQGNDEQYF.

The chain joins TRBV3-1 (or the pseudogene TRBV3-2) to TRBJ1-1; a weak D match, TRBD1 (5 bases). This CDR3 region has 15 residues. In germline, CDR1 is LGHDT, CDR2 YNNKEL (reference sequence). The ends were cut back, 1 base at V and 7 bases at J, with 16 bases in the middle. CDR3: CASSQVPPRGSEAFF. In DNA, the CDR3 is TGTGCCAGCAGCCAAGTTCCTCCCCGGGGGAGTGAAGCTTTCTTT.

The chain links TRBV4-2 to TRBJ2-5, with TRBD2 matching 13 bases. The J segment lost 1 base and the V segment lost 1 base, leaving 3 bases of the junction unmatched. In germline, CDR1 is LGHNA, CDR2 YNFKEQ. This CDR3 spans 17 amino acids. The CDR3 loop reads CASSQGLAGGSQETQYF. CDR3 coding DNA: TGTGCCAGCAGCCAAGGACTAGCGGGGGGCTCCCAAGAGACCCAGTACTTC.

The chain links TRBV5-1 to TRBJ2-3; D is unclear. This CDR3 comprises 13 residues. CDR1 is SGHRS and CDR2 is YFSETQ in the germline V gene. The V gene lost 0 bases and the J gene lost 5 bases, with 7 bases spanning the gap. This CDR3 is CASSLEFGDTQYF. CDR3 coding DNA: TGCGCCAGCAGCTTGGAATTCGGAGATACGCAGTATTTT. The full variable domain, its missing parts supplied by reference TRBV5-1 and TRBJ2-3, is KAGVTQTPRYLIKTRGQQVTLSCSPISGHRSVSWYQQTPGQGLQFLFEYFSETQRNKGNFPGRFSGRQFSNSRSEMNVSTLELGDSALYLCASSLEFGDTQYFGPGTRLTVL.

The chain uses TRBV28 and TRBJ1-5; D gene ambiguous. Per germline, CDR1 MDHEN and CDR2 SYDVKM. This CDR3 comprises 16 residues. The V gene lost 4 bases and the J gene lost 0 bases, with 13 bases spanning the gap. The CDR3 spells CASSYKDFYSNQPQHF. The DNA of the CDR3 is TGTGCCAGCAGTTATAAGGACTTCTATAGCAATCAGCCCCAGCATTTT.

The DNA of the CDR3 is TGTGCCAGCAGTGAAGAGGGGATGGGACAGGGTAATGAAAAACTGTTTTTT. Translated: CASSEEGMGQGNEKLFF. The genes are TRBV6-1 and TRBJ1-4, with 9 bases identical to TRBD1. Germline CDR1 MNHNS, CDR2 SASEGT. CDR3 length equals 17 residues. V lost 1 base to trimming and J lost 4 bases; unmatched junction nucleotides: 7.

This sequence joins TRBV7-9 and TRBJ1-2, with D perhaps TRBD1 (6 bases). Trimming took 1 base from V and 7 from J, leaving 16 bases between them. Germline V gene lookup returns CDR1 SEHNR and CDR2 FQNEAQ (reference sequence). There are 15 residues in the CDR3. CDR3 region: CASSLGSWGGLGYTF. CDR3 sequence (DNA): TGTGCCAGCAGCTTAGGGTCATGGGGGGGCCTTGGCTACACCTTC.

Only a few counts were recorded for this clone. J is TRBJ1-1 and V is TRBV27; a weak D match, TRBD1 (5 bases). Germline-derived CDR1 and CDR2 are MNHEY and SMNVEV (reference sequence). This CDR3 has 13 amino acids. Trimming took 10 bases from V and 1 from J, leaving 13 bases between them. CDR3 in DNA: TGTGCCACCCAATCGACAGAGAACACTGAAGCTTTCTTT. Protein: CATQSTENTEAFF.

J is TRBJ2-1 and V is TRBV3-1 (or the pseudogene TRBV3-2), with D perhaps TRBD1 (5 bases). V gave up 3 bases and J gave up 8 bases, with 11 bases separating them. The CDR3 extends over 13 amino acids. Germline V lookup: CDR1 LGHDT, CDR2 YNNKEL (reference sequence). CDR3 in DNA: TGTGCCAGCAGCCATCCCCAGGGTTATGAGCAGTTCTTC. Translation: CASSHPQGYEQFF.

This clone was found a few times. The chain couples TRBV2 to TRBJ1-6, with 7 nucleotides matching TRBD1. The CDR3 length is 15 residues. Germline V gives CDR1 SNHLY, CDR2 FYNNEI. After removal of 2 bases from V and 7 bases from J, the junction contained 5 bases not matched to a gene. The CDR3 spells CASSERTGENSPLHF. For the CDR3, the DNA is TGTGCCAGCAGTGAAAGAACAGGGGAAAATTCACCCCTCCACTTT.

The CDR3, as DNA: TGCGCCAGCAGCTTGGGACATGGACAAGAGACCCAGTACTTC. Translated: CASSLGHGQETQYF. The rearrangement uses TRBV5-1 and TRBJ2-5; D gene uncertain. The CDR3 is 14 amino acids. CDR1 and CDR2 (germline): SGHRS, YFSETQ. Deletions cut 0 bases from V and 2 bases from J, with 8 bases between.

The CDR3 region is CASSLEGAWSSYEQYF. CDR3 nucleotide sequence: TGCGCCAGCAGCTTGGAAGGCGCTTGGAGCTCCTACGAGCAGTACTTC. The chain recombines TRBV5-1 with TRBJ2-7; D gene ambiguous. This CDR3 spans 16 amino acids. Germline values: CDR1 SGHRS, CDR2 YFSETQ. Trimming removed 0 bases at V and 0 bases at J, with 13 bases between.

The V and J genes are TRBV7-3 and TRBJ2-3; 7 bases are shared with TRBD2. The length of the CDR3 is 15 residues. Germline V gene lookup returns CDR1 SGHTA and CDR2 FQGTGA. The V gene end was trimmed by 2 bases and the J gene end by 6 bases; junction bases not matched to a gene: 8. DNA of the CDR3: TGTGCCAGCAGCTTAGAGGGAGGGGAAATGGATACGCAGTATTTT. This gives the protein CASSLEGGEMDTQYF.

The V gene is TRBV5-1, the J gene TRBJ2-1; unclear D gene. The V end was cut by 0 bases, the J end by 7 bases, with 5 bases between. The germline V gene has CDR1 SGHRS and CDR2 YFSETQ. The CDR3 consists of 12 residues. The CDR3 sequence is CASSLVMNEQFF. The DNA for the CDR3 is TGCGCCAGCAGCTTGGTTATGAATGAGCAGTTCTTC.

V usage is TRBV6-1 and J usage is TRBJ2-5; possible D gene TRBD1, 6 bases. The CDR3 runs 16 residues. The V end lost 2 bases, the J end lost 5 bases, and 18 bases lay between the germline ends. Looked up from germline, CDR1 is MNHNS and CDR2 is SASEGT. The CDR3 DNA reads as TGTGCCAGCAGTGAAAATGGGGGCAGGGTAGGGGAGACCCAGTACTTC. Protein: CASSENGGRVGETQYF.

The chain combines TRBV21-1 with TRBJ2-1; the tabulated D call, TRBD2, remains unverified against the DNA. TRBV21-1 is flagged as a pseudogene. This CDR3 region has 14 residues. The CDR3 nucleotides read TGTGCCAACCTGAGCGGGGGCGCCGGGGATGAGCAGTTCTTC. Translated, it gives CANLSGGAGDEQFF.

This clone was seen once. The chain carries TRBV7-2 and TRBJ2-5, with D perhaps TRBD2 (5 bases). Germline values: CDR1 SGHTA, CDR2 FQGNSA. This CDR3 comprises 17 residues. The V end was cut by 5 bases, the J end by 6 bases, with 25 bases between. CDR3 amino acids: CASSKSPGSTTFQTQYF. The CDR3 nucleotides are TGTGCCAGCAGCAAGAGTCCGGGATCCACTACGTTCCAGACCCAGTACTTC.

The V and J genes are TRBV30 and TRBJ1-1, with a weak D call TRBD1 (6 bases). The germline CDR1 and CDR2 sequences are GTSNPN and SVGIG (reference sequence). This CDR3 is built from 14 residues. V was trimmed by 0 bases and J by 5 bases, leaving 13 bases between them. This chain's CDR3 is CAWSVDMRGTEAFF. The DNA for the CDR3 is TGTGCCTGGAGTGTGGACATGAGGGGGACTGAAGCTTTCTTT.

The genes are TRBV7-2 and TRBJ1-1; 8 bases agree with TRBD1. Germline values: CDR1 SGHTA, CDR2 FQGNSA. V lost 5 bases to trimming and J lost 7 bases; unmatched junction nucleotides: 6. This CDR3 has 13 residues. In DNA form, the CDR3 reads TGTGCCAGCAGCAGGGACAGGATTTTTGAAGCTTTCTTT. Its translation: CASSRDRIFEAFF.

This chain links TRBV12-3 or TRBV12-4 with TRBJ2-5; D gene ambiguous. The CDR3 sequence is 13 residues long. The ends were cut back, 4 bases at V and 3 bases at J, with 9 bases in the middle. CDR3 loop: CASSSHREETQYF. The CDR3 DNA reads TGTGCCAGCAGTTCACATCGGGAAGAGACCCAGTACTTC.

The rearrangement joins TRBV9 to TRBJ2-2; 8 bases are shared with TRBD2. The germline V gene has CDR1 SGDLS and CDR2 YYNGEE. V shed 0 bases, J shed 6 bases, and the junction held 4 bases outside the gene matches. This CDR3 contains 15 residues. The CDR3 DNA reads TGTGCCAGCAGCGTAGAGTTGCGGGGGGCCGGGGAGCTGTTTTTT. It encodes CASSVELRGAGELFF.

V and J are TRBV7-8 and TRBJ2-1; 11 bases match TRBD2. There are 22 residues in the CDR3. The V gene end was trimmed by 6 bases and the J gene end by 0 bases; junction bases not matched to a gene: 22. Looked up from germline, CDR1 is SGHVS and CDR2 is FQNEAQ. CDR3 sequence reads: CASSYNRAGTSGVLSSYNEQFF. The DNA for the CDR3 is TGTGCCAGCAGTTATAACCGCGCCGGGACTAGCGGTGTACTGAGCTCCTACAATGAGCAGTTCTTC.